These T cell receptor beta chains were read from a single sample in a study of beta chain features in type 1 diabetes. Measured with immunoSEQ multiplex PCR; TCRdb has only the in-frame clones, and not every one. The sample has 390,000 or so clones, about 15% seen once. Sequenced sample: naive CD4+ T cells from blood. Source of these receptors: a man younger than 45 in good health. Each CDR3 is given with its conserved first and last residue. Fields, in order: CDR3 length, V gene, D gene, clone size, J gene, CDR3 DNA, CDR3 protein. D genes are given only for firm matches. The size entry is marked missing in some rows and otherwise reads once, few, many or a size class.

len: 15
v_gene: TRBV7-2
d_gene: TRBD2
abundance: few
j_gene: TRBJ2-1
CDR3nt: TGTGCCAGCAGCTTAGGAGCGGGAGGGCGAGATGAGCAGTTCTTC
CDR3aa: CASSLGAGGRDEQFF

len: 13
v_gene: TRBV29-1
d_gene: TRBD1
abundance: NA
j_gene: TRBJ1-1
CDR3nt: TGCAGCGGTAAAACAGGGGTGTGGACTGAAGCTTTCTTT
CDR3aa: CSGKTGVWTEAFF

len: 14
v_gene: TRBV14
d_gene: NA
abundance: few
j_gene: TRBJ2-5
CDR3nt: TGTGCCAGCAGCCGGGCAGGGTGGAGTGGGACCCAGTACTTC
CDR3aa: CASSRAGWSGTQYF

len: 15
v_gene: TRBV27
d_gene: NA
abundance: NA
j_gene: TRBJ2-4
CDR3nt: TGTGCCAGCAGTTTATTTTCGGGGAGGATAAACATTCAGTACTTC
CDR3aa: CASSLFSGRINIQYF

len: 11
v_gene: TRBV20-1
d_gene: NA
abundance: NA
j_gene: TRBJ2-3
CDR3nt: TGCAGTGCCCTGTATGAAGATACGCAGTATTTT
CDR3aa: CSALYEDTQYF

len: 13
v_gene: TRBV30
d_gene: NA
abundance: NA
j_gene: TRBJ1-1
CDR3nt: TGTGCCTGGAGCGTTAGCCGGGATGGTGAAGCTTTCTTT
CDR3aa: CAWSVSRDGEAFF

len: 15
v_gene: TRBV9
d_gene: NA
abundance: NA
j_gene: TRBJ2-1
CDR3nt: TGTGCCAGCAGCGTAGACGGCGGAACCTACAATGAGCAGTTCTTC
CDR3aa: CASSVDGGTYNEQFF

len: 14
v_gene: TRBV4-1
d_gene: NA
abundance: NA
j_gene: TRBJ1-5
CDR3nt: TGCGCCAGCAGCCAAGTCGGGGGCAATCAGCCCCAGCATTTT
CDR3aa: CASSQVGGNQPQHF

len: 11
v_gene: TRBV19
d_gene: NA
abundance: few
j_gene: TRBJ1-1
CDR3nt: TGTGCCAGTAGTACGAAGACTGAAGCTTTCTTT
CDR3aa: CASSTKTEAFF

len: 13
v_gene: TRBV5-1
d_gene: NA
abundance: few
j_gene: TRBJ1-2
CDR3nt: TGCGCCAGCAGCCCCGGTTCCCTCTATGGCTACACCTTC
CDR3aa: CASSPGSLYGYTF

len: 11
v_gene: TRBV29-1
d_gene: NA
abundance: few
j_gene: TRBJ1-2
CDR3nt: TGCAGCGCTCTTGACAGGAGAAGCTACACCTTC
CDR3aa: CSALDRRSYTF

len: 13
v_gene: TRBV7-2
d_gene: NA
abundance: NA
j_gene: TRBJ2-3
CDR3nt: TGTGCCAGCAGCAGGCCGTTTCGGGATACGCAGTATTTT
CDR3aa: CASSRPFRDTQYF

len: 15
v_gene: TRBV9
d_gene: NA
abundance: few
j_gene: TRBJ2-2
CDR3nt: TGTGCCAGCAGCGTAGTCTCGAATCTCGCCGGGGAGCTGTTTTTT
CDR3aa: CASSVVSNLAGELFF

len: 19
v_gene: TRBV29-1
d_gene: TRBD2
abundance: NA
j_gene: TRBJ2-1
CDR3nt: TGCAGCGTTGAAGGGGGTGGGCTAGCGGGAGGCCTTCCCTACAATGAGCAGTTCTTC
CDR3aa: CSVEGGGLAGGLPYNEQFF

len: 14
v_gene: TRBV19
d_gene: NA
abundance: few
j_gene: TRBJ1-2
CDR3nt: TGTGCCAGTAGAACAGCGCTACGTCTTTATGGCTACACCTTC
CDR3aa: CASRTALRLYGYTF

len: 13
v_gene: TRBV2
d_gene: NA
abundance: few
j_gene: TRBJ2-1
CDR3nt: TGTGCCAGCAGTGAAGGGTCCCCAGGTACAGGGCTCTTC
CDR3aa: CASSEGSPGTGLF

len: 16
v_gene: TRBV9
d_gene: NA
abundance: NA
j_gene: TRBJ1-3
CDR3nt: TGTGCCAGCAGCGTAGGGGCAGCGCACTCTGGAAACACCATATATTTT
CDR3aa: CASSVGAAHSGNTIYF

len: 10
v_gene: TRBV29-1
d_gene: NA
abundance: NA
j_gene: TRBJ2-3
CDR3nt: TGCAGCGTTTCGGCGGGTACGCAGTATTTT
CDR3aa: CSVSAGTQYF

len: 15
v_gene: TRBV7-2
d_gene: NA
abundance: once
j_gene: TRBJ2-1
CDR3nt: TGTGCCAGCAGCTTAGCCAGGGGCGTCTACAATGAGCAGTTCTTC
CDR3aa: CASSLARGVYNEQFF

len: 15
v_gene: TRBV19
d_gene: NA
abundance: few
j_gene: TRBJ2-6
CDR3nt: TGTGCCAGTAGCCGTACTAGCTCTGGGGCCAACGTCCTGACTTTC
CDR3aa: CASSRTSSGANVLTF

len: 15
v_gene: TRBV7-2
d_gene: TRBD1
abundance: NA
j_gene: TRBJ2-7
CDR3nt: TGTGCCAGCAGCCCCCGAACCGGGACAGGGTACGAGCAGTACTTC
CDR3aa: CASSPRTGTGYEQYF

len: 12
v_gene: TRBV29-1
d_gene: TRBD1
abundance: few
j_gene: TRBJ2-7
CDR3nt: TGCAGCGTACGGGACAGTTCCTACGAGCAGTACTTC
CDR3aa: CSVRDSSYEQYF

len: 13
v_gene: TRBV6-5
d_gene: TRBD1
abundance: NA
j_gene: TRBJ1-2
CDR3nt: TGTGCCAGCAGGGGACAGGGTGTCTATGGCTACACCTTC
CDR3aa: CASRGQGVYGYTF

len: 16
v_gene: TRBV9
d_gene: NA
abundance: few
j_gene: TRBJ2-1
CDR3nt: TGTGCCAGCAGCCCGGGGACGGGTACTCTAACCAATGAGCAGTTCTTC
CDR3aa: CASSPGTGTLTNEQFF

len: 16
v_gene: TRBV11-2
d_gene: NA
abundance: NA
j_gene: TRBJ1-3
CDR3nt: TGTGCCAGCAGGGCGGCGGGGGCAACCTGGAGAAACACCATATATTTT
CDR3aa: CASRAAGATWRNTIYF

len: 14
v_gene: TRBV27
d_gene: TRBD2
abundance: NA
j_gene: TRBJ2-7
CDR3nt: TGTGCCAGCAGTTTACTAGCGGGGGTCTACGAGCAGTACTTC
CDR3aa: CASSLLAGVYEQYF

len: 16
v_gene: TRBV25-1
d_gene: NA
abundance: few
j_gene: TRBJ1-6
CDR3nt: TGTGCCAGCAGTGAAGTAGAGGGCAGGCGGGGCTCACCCCTCCACTTT
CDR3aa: CASSEVEGRRGSPLHF

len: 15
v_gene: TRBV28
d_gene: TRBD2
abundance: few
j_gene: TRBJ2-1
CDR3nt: TGTGCCAGCAGGAGCCTAGCGGGGCCCACCAATGAGCAGTTCTTC
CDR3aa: CASRSLAGPTNEQFF

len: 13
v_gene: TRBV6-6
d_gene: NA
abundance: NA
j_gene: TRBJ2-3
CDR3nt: TGTGCCAGCAGTAGACAGCGCACAGATACGCAGTATTTT
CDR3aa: CASSRQRTDTQYF

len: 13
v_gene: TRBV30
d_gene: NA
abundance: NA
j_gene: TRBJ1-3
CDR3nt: TGTGCCTGGAGACACGGATCTGGAAACACCATATATTTT
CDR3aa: CAWRHGSGNTIYF

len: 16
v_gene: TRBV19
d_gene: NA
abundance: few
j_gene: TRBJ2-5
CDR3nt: TGTGCCAGTAGTATTGCAGCGCGAGCGGATCAAGAGACCCAGTACTTC
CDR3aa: CASSIAARADQETQYF

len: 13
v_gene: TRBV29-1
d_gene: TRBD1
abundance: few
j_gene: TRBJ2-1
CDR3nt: TGCAGCGTCCGTTGGGACAGACCCAATGAGCAGTTCTTC
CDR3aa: CSVRWDRPNEQFF

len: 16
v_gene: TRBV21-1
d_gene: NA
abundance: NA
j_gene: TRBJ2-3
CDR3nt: TGTGCCAGCAGCATCTCACAGGGGGCCGGCACAGATACGCAGTATTTT
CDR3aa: CASSISQGAGTDTQYF

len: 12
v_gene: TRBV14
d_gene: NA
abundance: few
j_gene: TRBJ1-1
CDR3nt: TGTGCCAGCAGCCAATCGGGTGGTGAAGCTTTCTTT
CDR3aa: CASSQSGGEAFF

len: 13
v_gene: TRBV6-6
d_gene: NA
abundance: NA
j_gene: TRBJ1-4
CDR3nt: TGTGCCAGCACAGCCCAAAGGTTTGAAAAACTGTTTTTT
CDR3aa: CASTAQRFEKLFF

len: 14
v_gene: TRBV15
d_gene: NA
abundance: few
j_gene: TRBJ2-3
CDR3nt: TGTGCCACCTCGATGAGCGGCGGCACAGATACGCAGTATTTT
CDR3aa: CATSMSGGTDTQYF